What follows describes a single TCR beta chain. Its antigen is unknown. Stimulus-free culture yielded autoproliferating CFSE-dim and non-proliferating CFSE-high T cells, each sequenced separately. Replicate wells were pooled after six to eight days of stimulus-free culture of some 50 million CFSE-labeled PBMCs. PBMCs were labeled with 0.5 uM CFSE and cultured without exogenous stimuli. The sample comes from a study of memory B cells and T cells in multiple sclerosis. Clones were read by immunoSEQ multiplex PCR, and TCRdb kept only the in-frame ones, dropping some. The repertoire consists of around 12,000 clones, with 84% occurring once and the leading ten covering 2.5% to 3%. Overall study results and limits: Shared clonotype counts depended on differing compartment clone-set sizes and were normalized.

Sequenced material: PBMCs from blood kept in culture. The sequence was obtained from a human donor with multiple sclerosis.

CDR3: CASSVNGDYVLTF. The CDR3 DNA is TGTGCCAGCAGTGTTAACGGAGACTATGTCCTGACTTTC. The chain couples TRBV2 to TRBJ2-6; the D gene is possibly TRBD2 (5 bases). V was shortened by 4 bases and J by 13 bases, with 14 bases between the two germline ends. This CDR3 has 13 amino acids. From germline, CDR1 is SNHLY and CDR2 FYNNEI.